One and the same sample provided the 30 T cell receptor beta chains below, sequenced in a study of CD8 T cells in Susac syndrome. An amount of RNA that ranged from 0.5 to 1 ug was reverse transcribed with random hexamers. TCRdb re-called the immunoSEQ multiplex PCR reads with MiXCR, one entry per CDR3 protein. The sample lists about 200,000 distinct CDR3 sequences; 90% to 95% were seen once. Sequencing was done on a sample of CD4+ T cells from PBMCs. The origin of the receptors is a human donor with multiple sclerosis.

The rearrangement links TRBV27 to TRBJ1-3; D gene unclear. The germline CDR1 and CDR2 sequences are MNHEY and SMNVEV (reference sequence). The CDR3 totals 12 residues. Trimming shortened V by 2 bases and J by 2 bases, and 1 base separated the two germline ends. The CDR3 loop is CASSLPGNTIYF. CDR3 in DNA: TGTGCCAGCAGTTTACCTGGAAACACCATATATTTT.

CDR3 loop: CSVSRGQGETQYF. The CDR3 nucleotides read TGCAGCGTCTCTAGGGGGCAGGGAGAGACCCAGTACTTC. The V call is TRBV29-1, the J call TRBJ2-5, with 7 positions matching TRBD1. This CDR3 is 13 amino acids long. Germline V gives CDR1 SQVTM, CDR2 ANQGSEA. V lost 6 bases and J lost 4; bases outside the gene matches: 8. The full variable domain, its missing parts supplied by reference TRBV29-1 and TRBJ2-5, is SAVISQKPSRDICQRGTSLTIQCQVDSQVTMMFWYRQQPGQSLTLIATANQGSEATYESGFVIDKFPISRPNLTFSTLTVSNMSPEDSSIYLCSVSRGQGETQYFGPGTRLLVL.

The chain employs TRBV20-1 and TRBJ1-1, with D possibly TRBD1 on 5 matching bases. V dropped 2 bases and J dropped 1 base, with 5 bases sitting between them. The germline CDR1 and CDR2 sequences are DFQATT and SNEGSKA (reference sequence). There are 12 residues in the CDR3. CDR3 in DNA: TGCAGTGCTAGACAGGGGAACACTGAAGCTTTCTTT. This gives the protein CSARQGNTEAFF.

V is TRBV29-1 and J is TRBJ2-3; D unresolved. V lost 5 bases and J lost 5, with 14 bases in between. Germline V gene sequence: CDR1 SQVTM, CDR2 ANQGSEA. The CDR3 sequence is 13 residues long. DNA for the CDR3: TGCAGCGTTTCACGCAACGCGGAAGATACGCAGTATTTT. This codes for CSVSRNAEDTQYF.

The rearrangement uses TRBV30 and TRBJ2-6; no clear D gene. Trimming left V 4 bases short and J 4 bases short, with 8 bases between. Germline V gene sequence: CDR1 GTSNPN, CDR2 SVGIG (reference sequence). The CDR3 contains 13 residues. The CDR3 sequence is CAWNSGGANVLTF. The CDR3 DNA sequence: TGTGCCTGGAATTCGGGCGGGGCCAACGTCCTGACTTTC.

This clonotype was seen a few times. The chain joins TRBV29-1 to TRBJ2-7, with 8 bases identical to TRBD1. This CDR3 is 13 amino acids long. V was pared by 5 bases and J by 0 bases, with 3 bases of the junction left unmatched. CDR1 and CDR2 (germline): SQVTM, ANQGSEA. The CDR3 DNA is TGCAGCGTTCGGGACAGGAGCTCCTACGAGCAGTACTTC. The encoded protein is CSVRDRSSYEQYF.

The CDR3 reads CASTLQDGFNYGYTF. CDR3 DNA sequence: TGTGCCAGTACTCTACAGGACGGTTTTAACTATGGCTACACCTTC. J is TRBJ1-2 and V is TRBV19; D is perhaps TRBD1 (5 bases). Between the trimmed V and J ends, which lost 7 bases and 1 base, there was a span of 16 bases. CDR3 length: 15 amino acids. Germline CDR1 reads LNHDA; CDR2 reads SQIVND (reference sequence).

This clonotype has only one observation. This rearrangement joins TRBV5-1 to TRBJ1-2; 8 bases are a match to TRBD1. The J segment lost 2 bases and the V segment lost 4 bases, leaving 7 bases of the junction unmatched. The length of the CDR3 is 15 residues. CDR1 and CDR2 from the germline V gene are SGHRS and YFSETQ. As DNA, the CDR3 is TGCGCCAGCAGCCCGATAGACAGGGGAAACTATGGCTACACCTTC. The encoded protein is CASSPIDRGNYGYTF.

The rearrangement uses TRBV29-1 and TRBJ1-6, with D perhaps matching TRBD1 (6 bases). The CDR3 is 13 residues long. V lost 4 bases and J 9 bases, leaving 13 bases between the germline ends. From germline, CDR1 is SQVTM and CDR2 ANQGSEA. CDR3 loop: CSVAGAAGSPLHF. As DNA, the CDR3 is TGCAGCGTTGCGGGGGCAGCGGGTTCACCCCTCCACTTT. Full variable domain (missing parts from reference TRBV29-1 and TRBJ1-6): SAVISQKPSRDICQRGTSLTIQCQVDSQVTMMFWYRQQPGQSLTLIATANQGSEATYESGFVIDKFPISRPNLTFSTLTVSNMSPEDSSIYLCSVAGAAGSPLHFGNGTRLTVT.

This sequence joins TRBV3-1 and TRBJ2-3; maybe TRBD1 (7 bases). The CDR3 consists of 14 residues. Germline V CDR1 and CDR2: LGHDT, YNNKEL (reference sequence). Trimming took off 6 bases at V and 3 bases at J, with 13 bases between the two ends. Written as DNA, the CDR3 is TGTGCCAGCAGTGAGGGGGCGGGAACAGATACGCAGTATTTT. Amino acid sequence: CASSEGAGTDTQYF.

As to this clonotype: At one end the junction does not follow the germline gene, possibly because of a read error. The V gene is TRBV15, the J gene TRBJ1-6; D is unclear. The V gene's germline CDR1 is LNHNV and CDR2 YYDKDF (reference sequence). The length of the CDR3 is 15 residues. The CDR3 nucleotides are TGTGCCACCAGCCGAGACCGGAGCGTTAATTCACCCCTCCACTTT. This sequence encodes CATSRDRSVNSPLHF.

This rearrangement joins TRBV27 to TRBJ2-3; TRBD2 is a possible D gene (5 bases). Germline assignment: CDR1 MNHEY and CDR2 SMNVEV (reference sequence). V lost 4 bases and J 2 bases, leaving 19 bases between the germline ends. The CDR3 is 17 amino acids. CDR3 sequence reads: CASSWSERRPSTDTQYF. CDR3 nucleotides: TGTGCCAGCAGTTGGAGTGAGCGGAGGCCCTCCACAGATACGCAGTATTTT.

This CDR3 is CSVGEGYEQYF. CDR3 nucleotides: TGCAGCGTTGGTGAGGGCTACGAGCAGTACTTC. The gene calls are TRBV29-1 and TRBJ2-7; perhaps TRBD2 as D (5 bases). The CDR3 is 11 amino acids. Germline CDR1 is SQVTM and CDR2 is ANQGSEA. Between the trimmed V and J ends, which lost 4 bases and 3 bases, there was a span of 7 bases.

There are a few counts of this clonotype. This chain uses TRBV6-2 or TRBV6-3 with TRBJ1-5, with 7 bases aligning to TRBD1. The V segment lost 2 bases and the J segment 7 bases; nucleotides outside the gene matches: 5. Germline loops: CDR1 MNHEY, CDR2 SVGEGT. The CDR3 covers 14 residues. In DNA, the CDR3 is TGTGCCAGCAGTTACCGACAGGGCGGGCAGCCCCAGCATTTT. Translating it yields CASSYRQGGQPQHF.

The rearrangement joins TRBV15 to TRBJ2-4; no definite D call. CDR3 length: 15 residues. Trimming took 0 bases from V and 3 from J, leaving 9 bases between them. In germline, CDR1 is LNHNV, CDR2 YYDKDF (reference sequence). CDR3 bases: TGTGCCACCAGCAGAGATCAGATAGGCAAAAACATTCAGTACTTC. As protein: CATSRDQIGKNIQYF.

CDR3 amino acids: CASSQGGQPQHF. The CDR3 DNA reads TGTGCCAGCAGCCAAGGCGGTCAGCCCCAGCATTTT. The chain employs TRBV3-1 and TRBJ1-5; unclear D gene. V was pared by 1 base and J by 6 bases, with 4 bases between. Germline CDR1 is LGHDT and CDR2 is YNNKEL (reference sequence). CDR3 length: 12 residues.

V and J are TRBV9 and TRBJ1-2, with no clear D. The CDR3 covers 15 residues. Trimming removed 0 bases at V and 4 bases at J, with 13 bases between. Germline lookup yields CDR1 SGDLS and CDR2 YYNGEE. CDR3 region: CASSVATRTSYGYTF. In nucleotides, the CDR3 is TGTGCCAGCAGCGTAGCTACCAGGACTTCCTATGGCTACACCTTC.

The genes are TRBV18 and TRBJ1-1, with unresolved D. The CDR3 covers 12 residues. From germline, CDR1 is KGHSH and CDR2 LQKENI. Deletions cut 4 bases from V and 4 bases from J, with 7 bases between. The CDR3 reads CASSQSITEAFF. Here the CDR3 DNA reads TGTGCCAGCTCACAGTCCATCACTGAAGCTTTCTTT.

The chain carries TRBV24-1 and TRBJ2-5, with D unclear. The CDR3 spans 14 residues. V was shortened by 9 bases and J by 2 bases, with 15 bases between the two germline ends. The germline CDR1 and CDR2 sequences are KGHDR and SFDVKD. The CDR3, as DNA: TGTGCCACCCTGCTGGGCCGCCCGCAAGAGACCCAGTACTTC. Its protein product is CATLLGRPQETQYF.

The V gene is TRBV6-1, the J gene TRBJ2-5, with a possible D match to TRBD2 (6 bases). Germline V lookup: CDR1 MNHNS, CDR2 SASEGT. Trimming cost V 0 bases and J 4 bases, with 15 bases left between them. The CDR3 spans 16 residues. In nucleotides, the CDR3 is TGTGCCAGCAGTGAAGCGCTGAAAGGAGGGTTAGAGACCCAGTACTTC. Protein sequence: CASSEALKGGLETQYF.

The chain links TRBV6-2 or TRBV6-3 to TRBJ2-5; 9 bases fit TRBD2. CDR1 is MNHEY, CDR2 SVGEGT, per germline. V shed 4 bases, J shed 4 bases, and the junction held 4 bases outside the gene matches. This CDR3 is built from 14 residues. The CDR3 reads CASSFSGRRETQYF. CDR3 nucleotide sequence: TGTGCCAGCAGTTTTAGCGGGAGACGAGAGACCCAGTACTTC.

The rearrangement joins TRBV21-1 to TRBJ2-3; TRBD2, as called in the table, went unchecked against the DNA. TRBV21-1 is a known pseudogene. The CDR3 is made up of 18 amino acids. The CDR3 DNA is TGTGCCAGCACTCCCCGGGGGCGGGAGGGCCTCAGTGCCGATACGCAGTATTTT. It codes for CASTPRGREGLSADTQYF.

The chain employs TRBV24-1 and TRBJ2-6, with D possibly matching TRBD1 (5 bases). V dropped 3 bases and J dropped 3 bases, with 8 bases sitting between them. CDR3 length: 15 amino acids. Germline CDR1 reads KGHDR; CDR2 reads SFDVKD. The CDR3 reads CATSDPRVGANVLTF. The CDR3 nucleotides are TGTGCCACCAGTGATCCCAGGGTTGGGGCCAACGTCCTGACTTTC.

This sequence joins TRBV9 and TRBJ2-1; 7 bases map to TRBD2. V shed 0 bases, J shed 4 bases, and the junction held 7 bases outside the gene matches. Germline V gene data show CDR1 as SGDLS and CDR2 as YYNGEE. This CDR3 is built from 16 residues. The CDR3 region is CASSVVAGAGYNEQFF. The CDR3 DNA follows: TGTGCCAGCAGCGTAGTTGCGGGAGCGGGTTACAATGAGCAGTTCTTC.

The chain couples TRBV12-3 or TRBV12-4 to TRBJ1-2; D possibly corresponds to TRBD1 (5 bases). The CDR3 has 15 residues. V gave up 8 bases and J gave up 7 bases, with 23 bases separating them. The CDR3 sequence is CASGPLRGQGVGYTF. The CDR3 nucleotides read TGTGCCAGCGGACCGTTGAGGGGTCAGGGCGTTGGCTACACCTTC.

The chain recombines TRBV4-2 with TRBJ1-6; D ambiguous. Germline lookup yields CDR1 LGHNA and CDR2 YNFKEQ. Trimming removed 3 bases at V and 9 bases at J, with 15 bases between. The CDR3 contains 15 residues. In DNA, the CDR3 is TGTGCCAGCAGCCACCTAGACGACCGGTCTTCACCCCTCCACTTT. Translation gives CASSHLDDRSSPLHF.

The chain links TRBV20-1 to TRBJ2-7, with 8 bases aligning to TRBD1. The germline V gene encodes CDR1 DFQATT and CDR2 SNEGSKA (reference sequence). With 3 bases clipped from V and 5 bases from J, the junction kept 3 bases outside the gene matches. The CDR3 loop spans 12 amino acids. The CDR3 DNA is TGCAGTGCTAGCTTGACAGGGGACGAGCAGTACTTC. Translation: CSASLTGDEQYF.

The chain couples TRBV7-9 to TRBJ2-6; D is unclear. Between the trimmed V and J ends, which lost 5 bases and 0 bases, there was a span of 8 bases. The CDR3 is made up of 15 amino acids. The V gene's germline CDR1 is SEHNR and CDR2 FQNEAQ (reference sequence). The DNA for the CDR3 is TGTGCCAGCAGCACGGCGAACTCTGGGGCCAACGTCCTGACTTTC. It specifies CASSTANSGANVLTF.

The chain uses TRBV27 and TRBJ2-1; TRBD2 matches at 8 bases. This CDR3 region has 15 residues. The V segment lost 4 bases and the J segment 9 bases; nucleotides outside the gene matches: 11. The germline gives CDR1 MNHEY, CDR2 SMNVEV (reference sequence). CDR3 loop: CASSSLTGGPGEQFF. CDR3 coding DNA: TGTGCCAGCAGTTCTCTGACGGGGGGGCCAGGTGAGCAGTTCTTC.

This clonotype was seen a single time. The CDR3 loop is CASSQAGEQQFF. In DNA form, the CDR3 reads TGTGCCAGCAGCCAGGCGGGAGAGCAGCAGTTCTTC. The chain joins TRBV3-1 to TRBJ2-1; the match to TRBD2 covers 7 bases. The CDR3 sequence is 12 residues long. Germline V CDR1 and CDR2: LGHDT, YNNKEL (reference sequence). V trimming: 3 bases; J trimming: 11 bases; junction bases outside the gene matches: 4.